The source of this T cell receptor beta chain is a study of human T cells and chemical hapten exposure. TCRdb independently ran MiXCR on the RACE reads; one entry per CDR3 protein. This table has roughly 100,000 distinct CDR3 sequences, 10% to 14% appearing once. Trimming removed 6 bases from V and 6 bases from J; junction bases left unmatched: 5. The CDR3 runs to 13 residues. In this sample, this clonotype turned up a few times. Regarding time point: pre-sensitization, week 0. Treatment meaning: therapeutic diphenylcyclopropenone sensitization with weekly scalp DPC. The receptor's source is a woman in her fifties or sixties with alopecia areata. Some clones in this sample may be carry-over from other donors' samples. This chain uses TRBV12-3 or TRBV12-4 with TRBJ1-5, with TRBD1 matching over 7 bases. Sequenced material: whole blood, taken in connection with sensitization to the hapten diphenylcyclopropenone (DPC). CDR3 DNA sequence: TGTGCCAGCAGGGGGACAGCAAGTCAGCCCCAGCATTTT. It is translated as CASRGTASQPQHF.